Presented here are 16 T cell receptor beta chains from one specimen sequenced in a study of response to subunit inactivated influenza vaccine. TCRdb fed the RT-PCR reads into MiXCR, producing one record per CDR3 protein. The repertoire includes about 650,000 distinct CDR3 sequences, less than 15% of them detected once, and 7.5% to 8% sits in the top ten. The sample here was PBMCs from blood, taken about 14 days before vaccination. These receptors were taken from a man in his fifties or sixties who received an inactivated influenza vaccine.

This clonotype has more than one count but fewer than ten. This chain connects TRBV5-1 to TRBJ2-1; 9 bases line up with TRBD2. J gave up 7 bases and V 1 base, and 18 bases lay outside the gene matches. The CDR3 runs to 19 residues. Per germline, CDR1 SGHRS and CDR2 YFSETQ. CDR3 amino acids: CASSLPQAGGLPGLNEQFF. The CDR3 DNA sequence: TGCGCCAGCAGCTTGCCCCAGGCGGGAGGGCTCCCTGGTTTAAATGAGCAGTTCTTC.

V gene TRBV6-5 combines with J gene TRBJ2-3, with D possibly being TRBD2 (6 bases). CDR3 length equals 17 residues. Germline lookup yields CDR1 MNHEY and CDR2 SVGAGI. Trimming pared 1 base from V and 3 bases from J, leaving 17 bases between. The chain's CDR3 is CASSYYVAGTRTDTQYF. The CDR3 region has the DNA TGTGCCAGCAGTTACTACGTTGCGGGGACCAGGACAGATACGCAGTATTTT.

This clonotype appeared a few times. This rearrangement joins TRBV20-1 to TRBJ2-3; the D is unclear. Germline CDR1 reads DFQATT; CDR2 reads SNEGSKA (reference sequence). V was cut by 0 bases and J by 8 bases, with 15 bases left in between. This CDR3 region has 14 residues. The CDR3 sequence: CSARDRASRVTQYF. The CDR3 DNA reads as TGCAGTGCTAGAGATCGGGCTAGTCGGGTTACGCAGTATTTT.

This clonotype was recorded many times. The rearrangement uses TRBV6-1 and TRBJ2-7; no clear D. Germline V lookup: CDR1 MNHNS, CDR2 SASEGT. The germline V and J ends were trimmed by 5 bases and 4 bases, with 9 bases remaining between them. CDR3 length equals 12 residues. The CDR3 DNA reads TGTGCCAGCAGTCGGGCATCGTACGAGCAGTACTTC. As protein: CASSRASYEQYF.

The chain couples TRBV6-2 or TRBV6-3 to TRBJ1-1, with 9 positions matching TRBD1. In germline, CDR1 is MNHEY, CDR2 SVGEGT. V dropped 6 bases and J dropped 6; count of bases not matched to a gene: 11. The CDR3 runs to 15 residues. The CDR3 DNA is TGTGCCAGCAGAAGGGACAGGGTGTTTCCCCCTGAAGCTTTCTTT. It yields the protein CASRRDRVFPPEAFF.

The CDR3 nucleotides read TGCAGTGCCGGGACAGCGACAAGAACTGAAGCTTTCTTT. Residues: CSAGTATRTEAFF. This chain uses TRBV20-1 with TRBJ1-1; 7 bases are a match to TRBD1. Trimming took 6 bases from V and 5 from J; bases not matched to a gene: 9. The CDR3 is made up of 13 amino acids. Germline values: CDR1 DFQATT, CDR2 SNEGSKA (reference sequence).

This rearrangement joins TRBV7-2 to TRBJ2-2, with a possible D match to TRBD1 (7 bases). The CDR3 contains 16 residues. Trimming left V 2 bases short and J 4 bases short, with 14 bases between. Germline loops: CDR1 SGHTA, CDR2 FQGNSA. The CDR3 region has the DNA TGTGCCAGCAGCTTACGGCAGGGGGGAGGCACCGGGGAGCTGTTTTTT. Encoded protein: CASSLRQGGGTGELFF.

The sample holds a few counts of this clonotype. The chain couples TRBV7-9 to TRBJ2-7, with D hard to call. The V gene's germline CDR1 is SEHNR and CDR2 FQNEAQ (reference sequence). Trimming removed 5 bases from V and 0 bases from J, with 14 bases in between. This CDR3 has 15 residues. CDR3 in amino acids: CASSTLGSNSYEQYF. Here the CDR3 DNA reads TGTGCCAGCAGCACTCTCGGGTCTAACTCCTACGAGCAGTACTTC.

Many counts were recorded for this clonotype. The chain employs TRBV9 and TRBJ2-1; the D gene is possibly TRBD2 (5 bases). This CDR3 has 14 residues. The V gene's germline CDR1 is SGDLS and CDR2 YYNGEE. Between the trimmed V and J ends, which lost 0 bases and 7 bases, there was a span of 11 bases. DNA of the CDR3: TGTGCCAGCAGCGTAGCGATAGGGAGTAATGAGCAGTTCTTC. It codes for CASSVAIGSNEQFF.

This clonotype was found many times. The chain recombines TRBV28 with TRBJ2-4, with D maybe TRBD1 (6 bases). V dropped 2 bases and J dropped 6 bases, with 8 bases sitting between them. The CDR3 covers 13 residues. The V gene's germline CDR1 is MDHEN and CDR2 SYDVKM. CDR3: CASSLPGVNIQYF. The CDR3 DNA follows: TGTGCCAGCAGTTTACCAGGGGTAAACATTCAGTACTTC.

The rearrangement links TRBV5-1 to TRBJ1-1; no firm D call. The length of the CDR3 is 14 residues. V lost 0 bases, J lost 4 bases, and 10 bases lay in between. In germline, CDR1 is SGHRS, CDR2 YFSETQ. DNA for the CDR3: TGCGCCAGCAGCTTGGGTACCCGGAGCACTGAAGCTTTCTTT. Its translation is CASSLGTRSTEAFF.

The chain has TRBV11-2 and TRBJ2-7, with 8 nucleotides matching TRBD2. J lost 12 bases, V lost 0 bases, and 7 bases had no gene match. This CDR3 is built from 13 residues. Germline CDR1 and CDR2: SGHAT and FQNNGV. The CDR3 loop is CASSLEPAGATYF. CDR3 DNA: TGTGCCAGCAGCTTAGAGCCAGCGGGGGCCACGTACTTC.

The genes are TRBV20-1 and TRBJ2-1; the match to TRBD2 covers 7 bases. Germline CDR1 reads DFQATT; CDR2 reads SNEGSKA (reference sequence). CDR3 size: 15 residues. V dropped 6 bases and J dropped 0; count of bases not matched to a gene: 8. This CDR3 is CSAESSGSSYNEQFF. DNA of the CDR3: TGCAGTGCAGAATCTAGCGGAAGCTCCTACAATGAGCAGTTCTTC.

The gene calls are TRBV10-3 and TRBJ2-1; 10 nucleotides agree with TRBD2. CDR3 length: 15 amino acids. Per germline, CDR1 ENHRY and CDR2 SYGVKD. V was pared by 8 bases and J by 1 base, with 5 bases of the junction left unmatched. The DNA of the CDR3 is TGTGCCATCCAGGCTAGCGGGAGTTCCTACAATGAGCAGTTCTTC. Translated, it gives CAIQASGSSYNEQFF.

This clonotype turned up a few times. Relative to the germline gene, one junction end is altered; a read error may explain this. The V gene is TRBV15, the J gene TRBJ1-2; TRBD1 might be the D (6 bases). This CDR3 is 12 amino acids long. Germline values: CDR1 LNHNV, CDR2 YYDKDF (reference sequence). The CDR3 spells CATSRDLGALAF. DNA for the CDR3: TGTGCCACCAGCAGAGATTTGGGGGCGTTGGCCTTC.

This clonotype came up a few times. The chain joins TRBV9 to TRBJ2-3, with D unresolved. V was trimmed by 0 bases and J by 3 bases, leaving 20 bases between them. This CDR3 region has 18 residues. Germline CDR1 is SGDLS and CDR2 is YYNGEE. CDR3 loop: CASSVAFSWTGGTDTQYF. The CDR3 coding sequence is TGTGCCAGCAGCGTAGCTTTCTCGTGGACCGGTGGGACAGATACGCAGTATTTT.